This paragraph covers one TCR beta chain sequence. Antigen unknown. The data were obtained in a study of immune cell composition in non-small cell lung cancer. The CDR3 has 16 amino acids. Per the germline V gene, CDR1 is LGHNA and CDR2 is YNFKEQ. Generated by immunoSEQ multiplex PCR, the TCRdb table keeps only in-frame clones and is missing some. The profile shows 14,000 to 15,000 clones, under 75% of them singletons. Study observations and caveats: Top 10 clone scores and clonality were higher in squamous than adenocarcinoma. Shared sequences between tumour-reactive and dominant in vivo clones were not proven.

The TCR sequence derives from a human donor with non-small cell lung cancer. Sequenced: lung tumor tissue. The chain carries TRBV4-2 and TRBJ2-5; 8 bases line up with TRBD2. The DNA end lines up better with TRBJ2-7; the J call may be wrong. CDR3 nucleotides: TGTGCCAGCAGCCTCACGACCGGGACTAGTAACTACGAGCAGTACTTC. Protein product: CASSLTTGTSNYEQYF.